Each of the 16 T cell receptor beta chains below was sequenced from the same sample in a study of blood T cells in healthy people across ages (dated by TCRdb to 2014 to 2015). The library was produced with 5' RACE. TCRdb records Illumina HiSeq 2500 as the sequencer. A second PCR of 7 to 11 cycles was run with a J-beta primer mix and a sample-barcoded 5' primer. The public reads were quality trimmed at Q25 with fastp and then assembled into clones with MiXCR by TCRdb, keeping productive beta chains. Each CDR3 protein gets just one entry, which takes the most common genes and DNA from the rows behind it. This sample gives roughly 800,000 distinct CDR3 sequences in total; about three fifths of them show up just once. 22% of the sample rests with the top ten. The sequencing sample was made of blood. Receptors were obtained from a man under 40 in good health.

This clonotype was picked up a small number of times. This chain connects TRBV7-6 to TRBJ2-5; 12 nucleotides align to TRBD2. This CDR3 is built from 16 residues. The V and J ends lost 1 base and 4 bases, in that order; junction bases with no gene match: 4. CDR1 is SGHVS, CDR2 FNYEAQ, per germline. The CDR3, as DNA: TGTGCCAGCAGCTTAGTCTCTAGCGGGGGGGCAGAGACCCAGTACTTC. This sequence encodes CASSLVSSGGAETQYF.

This clonotype was observed many times. The chain employs TRBV12-3 or TRBV12-4 and TRBJ2-5; TRBD2 matches 10 bases. After removal of 5 bases from V and 5 bases from J, the junction contained 11 bases not matched to a gene. This CDR3 spans 16 amino acids. The CDR3 spells CASSRGSSGSGETQYF. The CDR3 bases are TGTGCCAGCAGTCGGGGGTCTAGCGGGAGCGGCGAGACCCAGTACTTC.

V gene TRBV12-3 or TRBV12-4 combines with J gene TRBJ2-7; 8 nucleotides agree with TRBD1. The J call is in doubt because the DNA end fits TRBJ2-5 better. The CDR3 is 14 residues long. The CDR3 loop reads CASSLWTGSKTQYF. In DNA form, the CDR3 reads TGTGCCAGCAGTCTCTGGACAGGGAGTAAGACCCAGTACTTC.

This sequence joins TRBV20-1 and TRBJ1-6; D remains ambiguous. This CDR3 contains 12 residues. V was pared by 0 bases and J by 8 bases, with 5 bases between. The germline V gene has CDR1 DFQATT and CDR2 SNEGSKA (reference sequence). The CDR3 coding sequence is TGCAGTGCTAGAGATCGAGATTCACCCCTCCACTTT. Protein: CSARDRDSPLHF.

This clonotype has just a few counts. The chain couples TRBV6-1 to TRBJ2-1, with D possibly matching TRBD2 (5 bases). Germline assignment: CDR1 MNHNS and CDR2 SASEGT. The CDR3 loop spans 12 amino acids. V shed 2 bases and J shed 9 bases, with 8 bases lying between them. Here the CDR3 DNA reads TGTGCCAGCAGTGAATGGCGGGCTGAGCAGTTCTTC. Translating gives CASSEWRAEQFF.

This clonotype was observed a few times. The J gene is TRBJ2-4, the V gene TRBV9, with 9 bases fitting TRBD1. This CDR3 spans 14 amino acids. From germline, CDR1 is SGDLS and CDR2 YYNGEE. Trimming cost V 0 bases and J 9 bases; bases outside gene matches: 4. Here the CDR3 reads CASSVGQGGAIQYF. The DNA of the CDR3 is TGTGCCAGCAGCGTAGGACAGGGGGGTGCCATTCAGTACTTC.

The chain combines TRBV7-2 with TRBJ2-6; the D is unclear. The CDR3 totals 18 residues. Trimming took 4 bases from V and 0 from J, leaving 16 bases between them. Per germline, CDR1 SGHTA and CDR2 FQGNSA. In DNA form, the CDR3 reads TGTGCCAGCAGCTCCCGGACCTTATCTCACTCTGGGGCCAACGTCCTGACTTTC. It is translated as CASSSRTLSHSGANVLTF.

This clonotype was detected a few times. The chain combines TRBV7-2 with TRBJ1-2; unclear D gene. The germline gives CDR1 SGHTA, CDR2 FQGNSA. V dropped 3 bases and J dropped 6 bases, with 8 bases sitting between them. CDR3 length: 12 amino acids. DNA for the CDR3: TGTGCCAGCAGCTTCGGCGGAGATGGCTACACCTTC. Amino acids: CASSFGGDGYTF. The full variable domain, with the rest looked up from reference TRBV7-2 and TRBJ1-2, is GAGVSQSPSNKVTEKGKDVELRCDPISGHTALYWYRQSLGQGLEFLIYFQGNSAPDKSGLPSDRFSAERTGGSVSTLTIQRTQQEDSAVYLCASSFGGDGYTFGSGTRLTVV.

The chain links TRBV27 to TRBJ2-7; 8 bases are shared with TRBD2. This CDR3 contains 16 residues. The germline gives CDR1 MNHEY, CDR2 SMNVEV (reference sequence). J was trimmed by 3 bases and V by 6 bases; bases with no gene match: 13. The DNA for the CDR3 is TGTGCCAGCAGCCAAAAAGGGGCTAGCGGGTTCTACGAGCAGTACTTC. This sequence encodes CASSQKGASGFYEQYF.

This chain connects TRBV30 to TRBJ2-3; D is perhaps TRBD2 (5 bases). This CDR3 contains 14 residues. The V gene's germline CDR1 is GTSNPN and CDR2 SVGIG (reference sequence). The V end was cut by 1 base, the J end by 8 bases, with 16 bases between. CDR3 residues: CAWSALDWPATQYF. The CDR3 bases are TGTGCCTGGAGTGCTCTGGACTGGCCCGCTACGCAGTATTTT.

The chain has TRBV6-2 or TRBV6-3 and TRBJ1-5; D gene unclear. The V and J ends lost 5 bases and 5 bases respectively, with 22 bases between them. CDR1 and CDR2 from the germline V gene are MNHEY and SVGEGT. CDR3 length: 17 amino acids. The CDR3 here is CASSPPSYSYLDQPQHF. The CDR3 DNA reads as TGTGCCAGCAGTCCACCGTCTTACAGCTACCTTGATCAGCCCCAGCATTTT.

This clonotype was counted between two and nine times. This CDR3 reads CASSLEVGELRNYGYTF. The CDR3 bases are TGCGCCAGCAGCTTGGAGGTTGGGGAGCTACGTAACTATGGCTACACCTTC. The rearrangement links TRBV5-1 to TRBJ1-2; D call uncertain. CDR3 length equals 17 residues. Trimming took 0 bases from V and 1 from J, leaving 16 bases between them. The germline V gene has CDR1 SGHRS and CDR2 YFSETQ.

This rearrangement joins TRBV13 to TRBJ2-1; no definite D call. The CDR3 runs to 11 residues. Trimming left V 3 bases short and J 8 bases short, with 5 bases between. Germline CDR1 and CDR2: PRHDT and FYEKMQ (reference sequence). The CDR3 protein is CASSFVDEQFF. The DNA of the CDR3 is TGTGCCAGCAGCTTTGTCGATGAGCAGTTCTTC.

The chain recombines TRBV7-9 with TRBJ2-1, with D tentatively TRBD1 or TRBD2 (6 bases each). The germline V and J ends were trimmed by 2 bases and 1 base, with 12 bases remaining between them. The CDR3 length is 16 residues. CDR1 is SEHNR, CDR2 FQNEAQ, per germline (reference sequence). CDR3 DNA sequence: TGTGCCAGCAGCTTAACCGGGGGCCCTTCCTACAATGAGCAGTTCTTC. Encoded protein: CASSLTGGPSYNEQFF.

The table lists this clonotype with a few counts. This chain joins TRBV6-2 or TRBV6-3 and TRBJ2-7; 9 nucleotides align to TRBD2. CDR3 size: 14 residues. Germline values: CDR1 MNHEY, CDR2 SVGEGT. After removal of 2 bases from V and 4 bases from J, the junction contained 3 bases not matched to a gene. The CDR3 spells CASSYLAGRYEQYF. The CDR3 DNA follows: TGTGCCAGCAGTTACCTAGCGGGGAGATACGAGCAGTACTTC.

There are a few counts of this clonotype. The chain is built from TRBV6-4 and TRBJ1-1; no clear D. Germline assignment: CDR1 MRHNA and CDR2 SNTAGT. The CDR3 contains 8 residues. The V end was cut by 6 bases, the J end by 10 bases, with 3 bases between. CDR3 in DNA: TGTGCCAGCAGCTCAGCTTTCTTT. Its protein is CASSSAFF.